The subject of this entry is one TCR beta chain. The antigen it binds to is not known. No per-base quality is available; no much larger clone lies one base away. Sequences LNHDA (CDR1) and SQIVND (CDR2) are obtained from the germline V gene (reference sequence). V gives up 3 bases and J gives up 5 bases, and the segment between their germline ends measures 19 bases. The CDR3 covers 17 residues, taking in both the cysteine and the phenylalanine. Kept here is only the CDR3 DNA, which spans 51 bases and is read in frame from base 1. The sample belongs to a study of Ad26.COV2.S vaccination and SARS-CoV-2 variants (dated by TCRdb to the early 2020s). Background for the entire study: The specificity and breadth of SARS-CoV-2-reactive T cell receptors after Ad26.COV2.S vaccination were assessed by TCRbeta repertoire sequencing. A total of approximately 32 samples were included in the TCR-sequenced set, comprising around 19 Ad26.COV2.S vaccine recipients, 5 placebo recipients and 8 SARS-CoV-2 convalescent individuals.

Beyond this particular receptor, the publication reports: Vaccine and placebo recipients had similar non-spike TCR breadth, a finding consistent with the vaccine containing only spike. According to the authors, total T cell responses may have been underestimated by the TCR breadth and depth analyses. Spike-specific TCR breadth was higher in Ad26.COV2.S recipients than in placebo recipients (P = 0.0014). After vaccination, spike-specific CD8+ and CD4+ T cell responses were reported to show substantial breadth.

The immunoSEQ Assay was used to sequence TCRbeta CDR3 regions. After extraction, genomic DNA underwent amplification by bias-controlled multiplex PCR, followed by high-throughput sequencing. Per the authors' processing: To quantify the absolute abundance of each unique TCRbeta CDR3 region, sequences were collapsed and filtered. T cell fraction was estimated by normalizing TCRbeta template counts to usable DNA, with usable DNA measured through amplification of reference genes found in all nucleated cells. Repertoire TCRs were annotated as SARS-CoV-2-specific by exact matching of V gene, CDR3 amino acid sequence and J gene to a known reactive TCR set. The reference SARS-CoV-2 TCR set came from MIRA and was filtered for enrichment in COVID-19-positive ImmuneCODE repertoires, removing public or cross-reactive TCRs. Using the MIRA antigens, annotated TCRs were further analysed by specific ORF or by position within an ORF. Breadth was defined as the number of annotated unique rearrangements divided by the total number of unique productive rearrangements, and depth was defined as the summed frequency of the annotated unique rearrangements. Two-sided Wilcoxon rank-sum tests were used to compare TCR breadth between groups. Not all clones reach the TCRdb copy of this immuneACCESS table, which keeps in-frame sequences only. Checked studies attribute under half of the gap to unresolved V genes and leave the rest unexplained. That table gives V, J and clone size, and the DNA gave D and trimming. The sample profile shows around 350,000 clones; about 92% of them were found once. The ten largest make up roughly 3.9% of the sample.

Read against the paper, the sample's time point label means: individuals recovered from natural SARS-CoV-2 infection. The V and J segments used are TRBV19 and TRBJ1-4, and the D gene may be TRBD1, 5 bases matching. This clonotype was sampled from a human donor who had recovered from COVID-19. The specimen was peripheral blood, collected after recovery from COVID-19. The bases read TGTGCCAGTAGTATTAAGCTGTTAACAGGCTTCAATGAAAAACTGTTTTTT. Its protein reads: CASSIKLLTGFNEKLFF.